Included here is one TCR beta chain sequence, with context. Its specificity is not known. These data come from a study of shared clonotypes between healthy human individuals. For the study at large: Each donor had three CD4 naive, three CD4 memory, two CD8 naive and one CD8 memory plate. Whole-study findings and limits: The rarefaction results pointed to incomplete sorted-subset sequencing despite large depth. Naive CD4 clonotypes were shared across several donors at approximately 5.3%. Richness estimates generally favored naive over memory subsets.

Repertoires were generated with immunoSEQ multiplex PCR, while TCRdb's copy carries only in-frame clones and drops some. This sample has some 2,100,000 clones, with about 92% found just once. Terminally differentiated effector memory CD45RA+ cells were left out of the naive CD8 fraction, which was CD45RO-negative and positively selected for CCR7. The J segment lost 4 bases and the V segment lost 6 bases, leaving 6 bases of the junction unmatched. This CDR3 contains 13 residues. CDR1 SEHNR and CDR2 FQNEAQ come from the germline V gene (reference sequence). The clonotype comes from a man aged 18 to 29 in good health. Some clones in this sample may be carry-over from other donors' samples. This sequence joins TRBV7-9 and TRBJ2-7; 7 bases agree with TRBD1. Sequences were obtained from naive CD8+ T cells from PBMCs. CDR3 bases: TGTGCCAGCAGTTGGGACAGAATATACGAGCAGTACTTC. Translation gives CASSWDRIYEQYF.